These 8 T cell receptor beta chains were sequenced from one sample in a study of cytomegalovirus exposure and HLA in healthy donors. A multiplex PCR was run with 60 Vbeta primers and 13 Jbeta primers. Data came from immunoSEQ multiplex PCR; TCRdb stores just in-frame clones and leaves some out. The sample includes some 98,000 clones, 76% of them seen just once. The sequenced sample was PBMCs. These receptors all come from a man in his forties in good health and CMV-seronegative.

In its sample, this clone was seen once. The chain joins TRBV7-2 to TRBJ2-5; TRBD2 matches 11 bases. The last part of the DNA fits TRBJ2-7 better; the J call may be wrong. There are 15 residues in the CDR3. Germline V CDR1 and CDR2: SGHTA, FQGNSA. The CDR3 bases are TGTGCCAGCAGCTCTAGCGGGGGGCTGACCTACGAGCAGTACTTC. Amino acid sequence: CASSSSGGLTYEQYF.

The rearrangement joins TRBV7-9 to TRBJ1-2, with 7 bases that match TRBD1. The CDR3 runs 14 residues. Trimming took 5 bases from V and 3 from J; bases not matched to a gene: 6. Germline V gene lookup returns CDR1 SEHNR and CDR2 FQNEAQ (reference sequence). CDR3 sequence: CASSLTGVDYGYTF. In DNA form, the CDR3 reads TGTGCCAGCAGCCTAACAGGGGTGGACTATGGCTACACCTTC.

The rearrangement joins TRBV9 to TRBJ2-3; 9 nucleotides match TRBD2. CDR3 size: 14 residues. J lost 1 base, V lost 6 bases, and 3 bases had no gene match. Per the germline V gene, CDR1 is SGDLS and CDR2 is YYNGEE. The CDR3, as DNA: TGTGCCAGCAAGAGACTAGCGGGCACAGATACGCAGTATTTT. It codes for CASKRLAGTDTQYF.

The CDR3 reads CASSIAGGPGNIQYF. The CDR3 region has the DNA TGTGCCAGTAGTATAGCCGGGGGGCCGGGAAACATTCAGTACTTC. The J gene is TRBJ2-4, the V gene TRBV19, with a tentative D call TRBD2 (7 bases). CDR1 and CDR2 from the germline V gene are LNHDA and SQIVND (reference sequence). V was clipped by 1 base and J by 6 bases, with 13 bases between them. This CDR3 is built from 15 residues. The complete variable domain, with remaining parts taken from reference TRBV19 and TRBJ2-4, reads DGGITQSPKYLFRKEGQNVTLSCEQNLNHDAMYWYRQDPGQGLRLIYYSQIVNDFQKGDIAEGYSVSREKKESFPLTVTSAQKNPTAFYLCASSIAGGPGNIQYFGAGTRLSVL.

This clone showed up just once. The chain couples TRBV25-1 to TRBJ2-3; TRBD1 is a possible D gene (6 bases). This CDR3 has 11 residues. The ends were cut back, 7 bases at V and 5 bases at J, with 7 bases in the middle. Germline V lookup: CDR1 MGHDK, CDR2 SYGVNS. CDR3: CASIRGDTQYF. The CDR3 bases are TGTGCCAGCATCAGGGGAGATACGCAGTATTTT. The whole variable domain, remainder taken from reference TRBV25-1 and TRBJ2-3, is EADIYQTPRYLVIGTGKKITLECSQTMGHDKMYWYQQDPGMELHLIHYSYGVNSTEKGDLSSESTVSRIRTEHFPLTLESARPSHTSQYLCASIRGDTQYFGPGTRLTVL.

V and J are TRBV29-1 and TRBJ2-1; 12 bases match TRBD2. This CDR3 comprises 18 residues. Germline CDR1 is SQVTM and CDR2 is ANQGSEA. Trimming at V came to 4 bases and at J to 0 bases, leaving 10 bases not matched to a gene. DNA of the CDR3: TGCAGCGTTGTGGTCCGGACTAGCGGGATTAGCTCCTACAATGAGCAGTTCTTC. This codes for CSVVVRTSGISSYNEQFF.

This clone was observed a single time. The gene calls are TRBV9 and TRBJ2-5; D is possibly TRBD1 (6 bases). Germline CDR1 reads SGDLS; CDR2 reads YYNGEE. The CDR3 loop spans 12 amino acids. Trimming removed 6 bases at V and 5 bases at J, with 11 bases between. This CDR3 reads CASNRVGETQYF. CDR3 in DNA: TGTGCCAGCAACAGGGTCGGGGAGACCCAGTACTTC.

V and J are TRBV6-5 and TRBJ2-7; TRBD1 matches at 10 bases. The junction had 3 bases not matched to a gene; V was cut back by 4 bases and J by 0 bases. This CDR3 is 15 amino acids long. From germline, CDR1 is MNHEY and CDR2 SVGAGI. For the CDR3, the DNA is TGTGCCAGCAGTTCTTGGACAGGGGGCTCCTACGAGCAGTACTTC. Translating gives CASSSWTGGSYEQYF.